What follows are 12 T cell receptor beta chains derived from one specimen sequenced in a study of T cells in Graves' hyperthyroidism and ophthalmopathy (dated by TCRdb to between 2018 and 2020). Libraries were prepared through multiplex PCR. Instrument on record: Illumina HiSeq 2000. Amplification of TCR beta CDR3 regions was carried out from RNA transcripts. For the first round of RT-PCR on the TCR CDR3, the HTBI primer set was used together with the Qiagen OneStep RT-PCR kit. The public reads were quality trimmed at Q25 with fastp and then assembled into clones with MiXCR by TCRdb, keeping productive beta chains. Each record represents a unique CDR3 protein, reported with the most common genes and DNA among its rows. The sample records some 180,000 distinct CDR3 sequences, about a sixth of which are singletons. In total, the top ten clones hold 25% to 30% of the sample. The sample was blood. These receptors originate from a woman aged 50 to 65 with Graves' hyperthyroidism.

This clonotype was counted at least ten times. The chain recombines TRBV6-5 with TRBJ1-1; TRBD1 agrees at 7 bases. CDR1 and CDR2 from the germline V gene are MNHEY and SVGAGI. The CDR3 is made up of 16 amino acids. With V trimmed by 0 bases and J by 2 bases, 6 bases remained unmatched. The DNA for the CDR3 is TGTGCCAGCAGTTACTCGTGGGGACAGAGAAACACTGAAGCTTTCTTT. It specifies CASSYSWGQRNTEAFF.

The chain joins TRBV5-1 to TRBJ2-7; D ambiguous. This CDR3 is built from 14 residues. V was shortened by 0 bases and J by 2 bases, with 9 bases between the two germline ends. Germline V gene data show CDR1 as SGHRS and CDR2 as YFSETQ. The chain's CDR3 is CASSLGVTAYEQYF. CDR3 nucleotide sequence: TGCGCCAGCAGCTTGGGGGTGACCGCCTACGAGCAGTACTTC. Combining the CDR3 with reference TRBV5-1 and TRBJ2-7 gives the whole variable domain KAGVTQTPRYLIKTRGQQVTLSCSPISGHRSVSWYQQTPGQGLQFLFEYFSETQRNKGNFPGRFSGRQFSNSRSEMNVSTLELGDSALYLCASSLGVTAYEQYFGPGTRLTVT.

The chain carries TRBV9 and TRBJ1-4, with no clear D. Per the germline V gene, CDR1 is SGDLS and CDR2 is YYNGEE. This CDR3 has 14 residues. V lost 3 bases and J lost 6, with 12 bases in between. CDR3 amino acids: CASSGTVADEKLFF. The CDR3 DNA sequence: TGTGCCAGCAGCGGCACGGTTGCCGATGAAAAACTGTTTTTT.

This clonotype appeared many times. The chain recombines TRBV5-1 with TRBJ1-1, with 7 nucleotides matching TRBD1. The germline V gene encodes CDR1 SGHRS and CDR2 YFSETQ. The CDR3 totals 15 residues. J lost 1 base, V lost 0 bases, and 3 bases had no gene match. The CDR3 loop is CASSLERTGNTEAFF. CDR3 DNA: TGCGCCAGCAGCTTGGAGCGGACAGGGAACACTGAAGCTTTCTTT.

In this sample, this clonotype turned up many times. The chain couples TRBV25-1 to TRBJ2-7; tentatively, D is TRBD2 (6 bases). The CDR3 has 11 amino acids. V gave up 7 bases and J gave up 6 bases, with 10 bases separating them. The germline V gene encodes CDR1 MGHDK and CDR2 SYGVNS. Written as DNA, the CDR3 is TGTGCCAGCAAGGCGGGGATCGAGCAGTACTTC. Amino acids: CASKAGIEQYF.

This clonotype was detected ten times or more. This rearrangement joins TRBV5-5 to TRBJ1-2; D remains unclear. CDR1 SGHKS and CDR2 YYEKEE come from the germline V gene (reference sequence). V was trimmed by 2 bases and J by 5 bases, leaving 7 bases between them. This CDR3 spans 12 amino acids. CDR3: CASSFDYYGYTF. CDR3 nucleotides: TGTGCCAGCAGCTTTGACTATTATGGCTACACCTTC.

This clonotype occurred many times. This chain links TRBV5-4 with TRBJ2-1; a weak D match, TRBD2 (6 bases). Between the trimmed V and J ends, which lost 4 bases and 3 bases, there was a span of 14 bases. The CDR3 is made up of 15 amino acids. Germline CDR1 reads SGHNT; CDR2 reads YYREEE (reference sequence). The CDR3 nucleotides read TGTGCCAGCAGCCGGGGCGCGGGGCTCTACAATGAGCAGTTCTTC. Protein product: CASSRGAGLYNEQFF.

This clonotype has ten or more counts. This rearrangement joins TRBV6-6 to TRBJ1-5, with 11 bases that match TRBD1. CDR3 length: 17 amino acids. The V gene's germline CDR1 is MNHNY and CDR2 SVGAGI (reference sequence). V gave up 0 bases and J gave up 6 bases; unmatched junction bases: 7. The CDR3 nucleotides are TGTGCCAGCAGTTACTCGATTCCGGGACAGGGGGTTCAGCCCCAGCATTTT. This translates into CASSYSIPGQGVQPQHF.

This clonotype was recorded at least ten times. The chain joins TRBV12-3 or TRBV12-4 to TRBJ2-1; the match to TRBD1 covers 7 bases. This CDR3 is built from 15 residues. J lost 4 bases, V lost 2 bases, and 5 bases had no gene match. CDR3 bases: TGTGCCAGCAGTTTAAGACAGGGAGATTACAATGAGCAGTTCTTC. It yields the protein CASSLRQGDYNEQFF.

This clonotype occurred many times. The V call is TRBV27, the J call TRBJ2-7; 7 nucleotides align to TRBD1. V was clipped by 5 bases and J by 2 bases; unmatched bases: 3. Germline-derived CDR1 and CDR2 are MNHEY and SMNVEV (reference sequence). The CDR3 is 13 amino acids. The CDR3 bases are TGTGCCAGCAGTAGGGACAGCACCTACGAGCAGTACTTC. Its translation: CASSRDSTYEQYF.

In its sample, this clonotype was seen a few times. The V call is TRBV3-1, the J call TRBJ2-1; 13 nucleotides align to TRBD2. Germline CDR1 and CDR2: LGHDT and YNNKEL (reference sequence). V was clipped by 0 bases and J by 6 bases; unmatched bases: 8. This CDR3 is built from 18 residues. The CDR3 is CASSQDRGLAGAFNEQFF. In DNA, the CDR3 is TGTGCCAGCAGCCAAGATAGAGGACTAGCGGGGGCCTTCAATGAGCAGTTCTTC.

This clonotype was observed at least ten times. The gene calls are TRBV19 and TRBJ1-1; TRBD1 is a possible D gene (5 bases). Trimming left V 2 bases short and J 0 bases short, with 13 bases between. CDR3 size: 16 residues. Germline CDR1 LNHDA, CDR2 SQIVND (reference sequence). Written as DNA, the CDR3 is TGTGCCAGTAGTATACCCGTCGGACAACTGAACACTGAAGCTTTCTTT. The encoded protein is CASSIPVGQLNTEAFF. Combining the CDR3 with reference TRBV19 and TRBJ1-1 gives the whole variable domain DGGITQSPKYLFRKEGQNVTLSCEQNLNHDAMYWYRQDPGQGLRLIYYSQIVNDFQKGDIAEGYSVSREKKESFPLTVTSAQKNPTAFYLCASSIPVGQLNTEAFFGQGTRLTVV.